The source of this T cell receptor beta chain is a study of spatial heterogeneity in lung cancer. This sample's time point: sample taken at primary tumor resection. Sequencing of whole RNA from tumor, nontumor lung or frozen PBMC involved no sorting. Study-level findings and limits: Expanded tumor TCRs that were ubiquitous appeared in blood more at resection than follow-up.

CDR1 and CDR2 from the germline V gene are SGHAT and FQDESV (reference sequence). There are 12 residues in the CDR3. Trimming cost V 7 bases and J 1 base, with 7 bases left between them. With regard to this clonotype: Its target is not known.

Via MiXCR, TCRdb re-called the 5' RACE reads, giving one row per CDR3 protein. The sample comprises approximately 81,000 distinct CDR3 sequences, over 10% of which are singletons, and 4.6% rests with the top ten. The sample consisted of PBMCs, taken at surgery. The chain employs TRBV11-1 and TRBJ2-5, with D hard to call. The TCR comes from a male donor with early-stage non-small cell lung cancer. Written as DNA, the CDR3 is TGTGCCAGCATTGGGATCCAAGAGACCCAGTACTTC. This translates into CASIGIQETQYF.